What follows describes a single T cell receptor beta chain. The antigen it binds to is not known. Base quality data are lacking; no much larger clone is found one base away. The immunoSEQ Assay, a bias-controlled multiplex PCR, was used to amplify TCRbeta CDR3 regions from genomic DNA. For the original study's pipeline: Within the assay, amplification of reference gene primers was used to estimate how many nucleated cells each sample contained. To quantify the absolute abundance of each unique TCRbeta CDR3 rearrangement, sequence reads were collapsed and filtered. Productive Simpson clonality was computed per sample as the square root of Simpson's diversity index over productive rearrangements. TCRdb took this table from immuneACCESS and kept in-frame rearrangements with V and J called. Such tables lack part of the clones; where checked against another copy, unresolved V genes explain under half of the gap, and the rest is unexplained. The V and J calls and the clone size are those of that table, but D and trimming were determined from the DNA. For this sample the table gives about 180,000 clones, of which about 82% were detected only once. 6.5% of the sample belongs to the ten largest clones.

From the cysteine through the phenylalanine, the CDR3 covers 14 amino acids. Only the CDR3 DNA stays, 42 bases, in frame from base 1. V gives up 5 bases and J gives up 8 bases, and the segment between their germline ends measures 14 bases. The germline V gene encodes CDR1 SGHNT and CDR2 YYREEE (reference sequence). Each collaborating institution followed its own protocols to collect whole blood in K2EDTA tubes. For TCRbeta analysis, collaborators shipped samples as frozen whole blood, isolated PBMCs, or DNA extracted from either of those sample types. These data belong to a study of blood T cell repertoires in COVID-19 (TCRdb year 2020). Broadly, across the study: Samples from collaborators originated in the United States, Italy and Spain and spanned both the acute and convalescent phases of COVID-19. The repertoires were released in a freely available public database intended as a resource for research on the immune response to SARS-CoV-2. The samples were drawn from the first 160 participants of the ongoing ImmuneRACE study and from over 950 subjects provided by 6 global collaborators. Sample metadata almost always included a de-identified subject ID, COVID-19 status, age in years and sex. HLA class I and class II types, where available, came from metadata supplied by the sample provider rather than from assay-based typing. The material from the prospective study consisted of cDNA or gDNA derived from T cells, B-cell-depleted T cells, or PBMCs. Deeply sampled blood TCRbeta repertoires from subjects exposed to, actively infected with, or recovered from COVID-19 were included in the dataset.

General findings and caveats noted by the study authors: The amount of clinical and demographic metadata varied by source and participant and was provided uncurated.

The source is a man between 65 and 85 years old with active or convalescent COVID-19. The rearranged segments are TRBV5-4 and TRBJ1-6; perhaps TRBD1 is the D gene, with 6 bases matching. Sequencing was carried out using peripheral blood. The DNA reads as follows: TGTGCCAGCAGGGCGAATGCAGGGGATTCACCCCTCCACTTT. Its translation is CASRANAGDSPLHF.